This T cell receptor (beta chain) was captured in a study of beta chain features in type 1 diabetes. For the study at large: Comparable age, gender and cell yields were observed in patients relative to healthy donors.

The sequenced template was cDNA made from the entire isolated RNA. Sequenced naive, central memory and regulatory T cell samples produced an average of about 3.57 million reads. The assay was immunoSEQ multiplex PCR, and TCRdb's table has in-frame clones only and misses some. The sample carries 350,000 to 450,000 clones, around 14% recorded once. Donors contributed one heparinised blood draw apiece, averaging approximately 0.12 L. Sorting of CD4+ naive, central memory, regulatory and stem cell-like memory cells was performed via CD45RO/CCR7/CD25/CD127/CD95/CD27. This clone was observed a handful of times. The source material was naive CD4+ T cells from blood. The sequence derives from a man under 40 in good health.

The CDR3 nucleotides read TGCAGCGTAGAGGGAGAAGGCGGCACAGATACGCAGTATTTT. Translated, it gives CSVEGEGGTDTQYF. The rearrangement joins TRBV29-1 to TRBJ2-3; possibly TRBD2 for D (5 bases). The germline CDR1 and CDR2 sequences are SQVTM and ANQGSEA. This CDR3 has 14 residues. V dropped 6 bases and J dropped 1 base, with 14 bases sitting between them.